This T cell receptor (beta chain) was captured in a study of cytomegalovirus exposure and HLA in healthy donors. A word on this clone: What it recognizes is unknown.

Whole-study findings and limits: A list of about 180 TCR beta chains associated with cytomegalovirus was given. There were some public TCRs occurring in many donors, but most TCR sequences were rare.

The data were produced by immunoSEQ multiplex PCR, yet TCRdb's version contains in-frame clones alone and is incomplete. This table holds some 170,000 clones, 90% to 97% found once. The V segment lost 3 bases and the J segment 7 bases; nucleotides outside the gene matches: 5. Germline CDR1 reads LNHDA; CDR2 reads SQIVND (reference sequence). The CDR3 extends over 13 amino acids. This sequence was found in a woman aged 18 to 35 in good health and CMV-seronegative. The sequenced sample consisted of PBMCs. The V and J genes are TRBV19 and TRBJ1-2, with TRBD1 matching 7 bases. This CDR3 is CASSMDRSTGYTF. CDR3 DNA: TGTGCCAGTAGTATGGACAGGTCAACTGGCTACACCTTC.